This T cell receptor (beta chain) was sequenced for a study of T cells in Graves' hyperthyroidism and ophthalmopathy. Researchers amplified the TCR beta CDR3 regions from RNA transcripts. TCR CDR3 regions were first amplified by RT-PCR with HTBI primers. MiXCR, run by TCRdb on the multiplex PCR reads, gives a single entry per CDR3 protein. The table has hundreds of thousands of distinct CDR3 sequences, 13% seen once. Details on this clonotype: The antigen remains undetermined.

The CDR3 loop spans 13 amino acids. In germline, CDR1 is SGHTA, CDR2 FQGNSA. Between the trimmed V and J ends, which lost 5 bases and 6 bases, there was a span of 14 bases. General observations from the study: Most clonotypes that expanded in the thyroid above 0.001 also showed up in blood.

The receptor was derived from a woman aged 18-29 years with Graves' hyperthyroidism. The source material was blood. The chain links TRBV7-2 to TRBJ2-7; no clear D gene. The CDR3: CASSAIRVVEQYF. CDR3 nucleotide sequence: TGTGCCAGCAGCGCCATAAGAGTTGTCGAGCAGTACTTC. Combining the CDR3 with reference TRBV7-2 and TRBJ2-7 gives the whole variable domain GAGVSQSPSNKVTEKGKDVELRCDPISGHTALYWYRQSLGQGLEFLIYFQGNSAPDKSGLPSDRFSAERTGGSVSTLTIQRTQQEDSAVYLCASSAIRVVEQYFGPGTRLTVT.